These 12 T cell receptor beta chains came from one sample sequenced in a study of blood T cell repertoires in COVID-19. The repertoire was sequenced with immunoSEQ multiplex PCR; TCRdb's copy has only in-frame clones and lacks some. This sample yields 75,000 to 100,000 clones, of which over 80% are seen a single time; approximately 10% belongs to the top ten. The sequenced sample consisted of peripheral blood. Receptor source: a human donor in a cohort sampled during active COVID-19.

The DNA of the CDR3 is TGTGCCAGCAGGTTGAGGGGTACGGGAGGAAATGGCTACACCTTC. Amino acid sequence: CASRLRGTGGNGYTF. V gene TRBV7-2 combines with J gene TRBJ1-2; a possible D gene is TRBD1 (5 bases). The CDR3 has 15 amino acids. Between the trimmed V and J ends, which lost 6 bases and 6 bases, there was a span of 20 bases. Germline V gene lookup returns CDR1 SGHTA and CDR2 FQGNSA.

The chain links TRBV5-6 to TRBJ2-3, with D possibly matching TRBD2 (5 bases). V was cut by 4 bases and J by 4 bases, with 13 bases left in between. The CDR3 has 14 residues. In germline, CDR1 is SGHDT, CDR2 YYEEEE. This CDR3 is CASSLYGNSDTQYF. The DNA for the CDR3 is TGTGCCAGCAGCCTCTACGGGAATTCAGATACGCAGTATTTT.

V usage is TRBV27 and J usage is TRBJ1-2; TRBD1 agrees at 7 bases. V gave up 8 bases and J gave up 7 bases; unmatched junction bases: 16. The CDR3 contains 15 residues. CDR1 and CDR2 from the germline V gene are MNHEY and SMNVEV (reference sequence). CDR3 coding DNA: TGTGCCAGCGGGGAGACAGGGTCTTATTTTGGTGGCTACACCTTC. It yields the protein CASGETGSYFGGYTF.

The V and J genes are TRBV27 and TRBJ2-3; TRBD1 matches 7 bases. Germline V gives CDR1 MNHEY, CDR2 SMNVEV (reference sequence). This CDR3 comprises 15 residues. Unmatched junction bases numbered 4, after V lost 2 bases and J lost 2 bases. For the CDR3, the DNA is TGTGCCAGCAGTTTAGACAGGGCGGTCACAGATACGCAGTATTTT. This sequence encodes CASSLDRAVTDTQYF.

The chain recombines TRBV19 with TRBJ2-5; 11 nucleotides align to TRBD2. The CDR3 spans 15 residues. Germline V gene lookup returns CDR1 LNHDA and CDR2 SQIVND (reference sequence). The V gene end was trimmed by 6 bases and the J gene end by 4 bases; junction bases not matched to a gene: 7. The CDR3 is CASSSSGTSGETQYF. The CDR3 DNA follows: TGTGCCAGTAGCAGCTCCGGGACTAGCGGAGAGACCCAGTACTTC.

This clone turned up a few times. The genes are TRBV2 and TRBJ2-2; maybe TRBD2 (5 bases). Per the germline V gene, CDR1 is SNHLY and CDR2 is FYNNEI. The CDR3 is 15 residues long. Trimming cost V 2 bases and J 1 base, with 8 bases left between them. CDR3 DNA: TGTGCCAGCAGTGAAAACCGGGGGAACACCGGGGAGCTGTTTTTT. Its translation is CASSENRGNTGELFF.

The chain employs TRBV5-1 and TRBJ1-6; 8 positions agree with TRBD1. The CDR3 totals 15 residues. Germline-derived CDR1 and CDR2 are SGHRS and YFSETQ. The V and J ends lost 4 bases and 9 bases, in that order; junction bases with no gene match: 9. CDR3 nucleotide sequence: TGCGCCAGCAGCCCGGGACAGGTCGTTACTTCACCCCTCCACTTT. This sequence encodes CASSPGQVVTSPLHF. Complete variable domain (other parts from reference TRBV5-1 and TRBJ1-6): KAGVTQTPRYLIKTRGQQVTLSCSPISGHRSVSWYQQTPGQGLQFLFEYFSETQRNKGNFPGRFSGRQFSNSRSEMNVSTLELGDSALYLCASSPGQVVTSPLHFGNGTRLTVT.

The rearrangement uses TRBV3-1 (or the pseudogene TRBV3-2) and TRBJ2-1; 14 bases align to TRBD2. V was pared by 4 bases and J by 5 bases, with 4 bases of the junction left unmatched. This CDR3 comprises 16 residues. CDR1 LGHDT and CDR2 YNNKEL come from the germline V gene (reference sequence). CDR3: CASSLTTSGGDNEQFF. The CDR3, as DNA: TGTGCCAGCAGCCTGACGACTAGCGGGGGGGACAATGAGCAGTTCTTC.

This chain's CDR3 is CASSFRGSDGYTF. CDR3 nucleotides: TGTGCCAGCAGCTTCAGGGGCAGCGATGGCTACACCTTC. The chain couples TRBV9 to TRBJ1-2; D may be TRBD1 (6 bases). Trimming shortened V by 4 bases and J by 6 bases, and 13 bases separated the two germline ends. Germline lookup yields CDR1 SGDLS and CDR2 YYNGEE. The CDR3 is made up of 13 amino acids.

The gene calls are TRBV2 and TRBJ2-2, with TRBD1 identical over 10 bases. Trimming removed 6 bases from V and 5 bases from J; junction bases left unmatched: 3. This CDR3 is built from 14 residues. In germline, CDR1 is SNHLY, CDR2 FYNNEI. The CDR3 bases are TGTGCCAGCAGAGGGACAGGGGAAACCGGGGAGCTGTTTTTT. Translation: CASRGTGETGELFF.

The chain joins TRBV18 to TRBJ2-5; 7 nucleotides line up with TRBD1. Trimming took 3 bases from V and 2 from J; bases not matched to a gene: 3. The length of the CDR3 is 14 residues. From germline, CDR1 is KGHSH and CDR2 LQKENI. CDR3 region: CASSPSGQQETQYF. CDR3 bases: TGTGCCAGCTCACCGTCGGGACAGCAAGAGACCCAGTACTTC. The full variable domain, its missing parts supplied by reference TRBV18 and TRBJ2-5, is NAGVMQNPRHLVRRRGQEARLRCSPMKGHSHVYWYRQLPEEGLKFMVYLQKENIIDESGMPKERFSAEFPKEGPSILRIQQVVRGDSAAYFCASSPSGQQETQYFGPGTRLLVL.

CDR3 DNA sequence: TGTGCCAGCAGTCAGCCGGACAGGGGGCGCGATGAGCAGTTCTTC. Translation gives CASSQPDRGRDEQFF. This chain connects TRBV2 to TRBJ2-1; 11 bases align to TRBD1. CDR1 is SNHLY, CDR2 FYNNEI, per germline. V shed 5 bases, J shed 8 bases, and the junction held 8 bases outside the gene matches. CDR3 length equals 15 residues.